These 19 T cell receptor beta chains were all obtained from the same sample, sequenced in a study of blood T cell repertoires in COVID-19. Method: immunoSEQ multiplex PCR; TCRdb's copy keeps in-frame clones and lacks some. This sample has tens of thousands of clones, with around 85% found just once. The sample consisted of peripheral blood. These receptors all stem from a woman over 75 with active or convalescent COVID-19.

This chain connects TRBV18 to TRBJ2-5, with 7 bases matching TRBD2. V dropped 3 bases and J dropped 5; count of bases not matched to a gene: 9. The CDR3 sequence is 15 residues long. Per germline, CDR1 KGHSH and CDR2 LQKENI. CDR3 residues: CASSPGTGGGETQYF. CDR3 bases: TGTGCCAGCTCACCGGGGACGGGAGGAGGCGAGACCCAGTACTTC.

The rearrangement joins TRBV15 to TRBJ2-7, with D possibly TRBD2 on 6 matching bases. The CDR3 extends over 15 amino acids. The V end lost 3 bases, the J end lost 0 bases, and 12 bases lay between the germline ends. CDR1 is LNHNV, CDR2 YYDKDF, per germline (reference sequence). The CDR3 DNA follows: TGTGCCACCAGCAGGGGGGGACTTAGCTCCTACGAGCAGTACTTC. Its protein is CATSRGGLSSYEQYF.

The chain links TRBV6-2 or TRBV6-3 to TRBJ2-1, with D possibly being TRBD2 (6 bases). Germline V gene lookup returns CDR1 MNHEY and CDR2 SVGEGT. The V end was cut by 5 bases, the J end by 0 bases, with 20 bases between. This CDR3 is 18 amino acids long. Written as DNA, the CDR3 is TGTGCCAGCAGTCAGTGGCCGGGCGGGACCATCTCCTACAATGAGCAGTTCTTC. Its protein product is CASSQWPGGTISYNEQFF.

This chain uses TRBV7-2 with TRBJ2-3; 9 nucleotides align to TRBD2. Losses at the gene ends were 0 bases for V and 6 bases for J; bases not matched to a gene: 7. The CDR3 contains 16 residues. CDR1 and CDR2 (germline): SGHTA, FQGNSA. The CDR3 here is CASSLASSGMMDTQYF. The CDR3 DNA sequence: TGTGCCAGCAGCTTAGCCTCTAGCGGGATGATGGATACGCAGTATTTT.

The rearrangement uses TRBV3-1 (or the pseudogene TRBV3-2) and TRBJ2-3; 9 bases line up with TRBD2. The CDR3 runs to 17 residues. Germline values: CDR1 LGHDT, CDR2 YNNKEL (reference sequence). The J segment lost 2 bases and the V segment lost 4 bases, leaving 10 bases of the junction unmatched. The chain's CDR3 is CASSRPRSGGLTDTQYF. The DNA for the CDR3 is TGTGCCAGCAGCCGGCCTCGGAGCGGGGGGCTCACAGATACGCAGTATTTT.

This clone was counted a few times. The J gene is TRBJ1-5, the V gene TRBV28; D not resolved. Trimming cost V 3 bases and J 2 bases, with 11 bases left between them. The CDR3 spans 15 residues. Germline V gene lookup returns CDR1 MDHEN and CDR2 SYDVKM. The CDR3 is CASSFSGGGNQPQHF. The CDR3 nucleotides are TGTGCCAGCAGTTTTTCTGGAGGTGGCAATCAGCCCCAGCATTTT.

This clone is a singleton in its sample. V and J are TRBV19 and TRBJ1-1, with TRBD1 as a possible D gene (5 bases). The germline gives CDR1 LNHDA, CDR2 SQIVND (reference sequence). Trimming removed 6 bases at V and 1 base at J, with 12 bases between. The CDR3 extends over 14 amino acids. The CDR3 DNA sequence: TGTGCCAGTAGCCCCGGACAAAAGAACACTGAAGCTTTCTTT. Its protein product is CASSPGQKNTEAFF.

The V call is TRBV7-2, the J call TRBJ1-1; 7 nucleotides line up with TRBD1. The CDR3 consists of 13 residues. Germline-derived CDR1 and CDR2 are SGHTA and FQGNSA. J was trimmed by 4 bases and V by 5 bases; bases with no gene match: 4. This CDR3 reads CASSQNRGTEAFF. The CDR3 DNA reads as TGTGCCAGCAGCCAAAACAGGGGCACTGAAGCTTTCTTT.

This chain uses TRBV2 with TRBJ1-1; 11 bases are a match to TRBD1. The CDR3 loop spans 14 amino acids. The germline gives CDR1 SNHLY, CDR2 FYNNEI. V was clipped by 6 bases and J by 3 bases; unmatched bases: 3. The CDR3 bases are TGTGCCAGCAGAAGGGACAGGGGGGACACTGAAGCTTTCTTT. Encoded protein: CASRRDRGDTEAFF. The full variable domain, with the rest looked up from reference TRBV2 and TRBJ1-1, is EPEVTQTPSHQVTQMGQEVILRCVPISNHLYFYWYRQILGQKVEFLVSFYNNEISEKSEIFDDQFSVERPDGSNFTLKIRSTKLEDSAMYFCASRRDRGDTEAFFGQGTRLTVV.

The chain employs TRBV18 and TRBJ2-1, with TRBD2 matching over 7 bases. This CDR3 is 17 amino acids long. Trimming removed 2 bases from V and 2 bases from J; junction bases left unmatched: 9. The V gene's germline CDR1 is KGHSH and CDR2 LQKENI. Here the CDR3 reads CASSPSAAGLTYNEQFF. The CDR3 region has the DNA TGTGCCAGCTCACCATCCGCGGCGGGACTAACCTACAATGAGCAGTTCTTC. Full variable domain (rest looked up from reference TRBV18 and TRBJ2-1): NAGVMQNPRHLVRRRGQEARLRCSPMKGHSHVYWYRQLPEEGLKFMVYLQKENIIDESGMPKERFSAEFPKEGPSILRIQQVVRGDSAAYFCASSPSAAGLTYNEQFFGPGTRLTVL.

The chain uses TRBV5-1 and TRBJ2-7; 7 positions agree with TRBD1. V was clipped by 6 bases and J by 6 bases; unmatched bases: 12. Germline loops: CDR1 SGHRS, CDR2 YFSETQ. CDR3 length equals 14 residues. DNA of the CDR3: TGCGCCAGCATGGGGGTCGAGGGGGCAGGCGAGCAGTACTTC. Translated: CASMGVEGAGEQYF.

The gene calls are TRBV7-2 and TRBJ2-7, with a weak D call TRBD2 (7 bases). The CDR3 covers 14 residues. V gave up 5 bases and J gave up 6 bases, with 17 bases separating them. Germline V gene data show CDR1 as SGHTA and CDR2 as FQGNSA. CDR3 protein: CASSLKGGGSEQYF. The CDR3 DNA is TGTGCCAGCAGCCTCAAGGGGGGGGGCTCCGAGCAGTACTTC.

CDR3 sequence: CASGVSGKSPLHF. CDR3 DNA sequence: TGTGCCAGTGGCGTTTCGGGAAAATCACCCCTCCACTTT. The V and J genes are TRBV6-5 and TRBJ1-6; D not resolved. Germline CDR1 and CDR2: MNHEY and SVGAGI. The CDR3 is 13 amino acids. Trimming took off 9 bases at V and 10 bases at J, with 16 bases between the two ends.

The chain joins TRBV19 to TRBJ2-3; weak D call: TRBD2 (6 bases). The CDR3 loop spans 15 amino acids. Trimming removed 4 bases at V and 4 bases at J, with 15 bases between. Germline CDR1 and CDR2: LNHDA and SQIVND (reference sequence). CDR3 loop: CASSRRAARPDTQYF. The CDR3 region has the DNA TGTGCCAGTAGTAGGAGGGCCGCGCGACCAGATACGCAGTATTTT.

This chain joins TRBV5-4 and TRBJ2-1, with 7 positions matching TRBD2. V lost 4 bases, J lost 1 base, and 8 bases stayed unmatched. Per the germline V gene, CDR1 is SGHNT and CDR2 is YYREEE (reference sequence). The CDR3 extends over 16 amino acids. Here the CDR3 DNA reads TGTGCCAGCAGCCCGGGGGGAGGTGGGTCCTACAATGAGCAGTTCTTC. It yields the protein CASSPGGGGSYNEQFF.

The V gene is TRBV15, the J gene TRBJ1-3; D is unclear. This CDR3 has 14 amino acids. Germline V lookup: CDR1 LNHNV, CDR2 YYDKDF (reference sequence). V shed 0 bases and J shed 4 bases, with 7 bases lying between them. CDR3 coding DNA: TGTGCCACCAGCAGAGATCGAGCGGGAAACACCATATATTTT. It codes for CATSRDRAGNTIYF.

The V and J genes are TRBV6-4 and TRBJ2-3, with TRBD2 matching 13 bases. The CDR3 totals 17 residues. CDR1 and CDR2 from the germline V gene are MRHNA and SNTAGT. The trim removed 5 bases at V and 1 base at J, leaving 6 bases unmatched. The CDR3 DNA reads as TGTGCCAGCAGTCCCGATGGACTAGCGGGGGGCACAGATACGCAGTATTTT. Protein sequence: CASSPDGLAGGTDTQYF.

The V call is TRBV15, the J call TRBJ1-5, with D hard to call. The CDR3 consists of 14 residues. Germline lookup yields CDR1 LNHNV and CDR2 YYDKDF (reference sequence). The germline V and J ends were trimmed by 0 bases and 9 bases, with 12 bases remaining between them. This CDR3 reads CATSRDSGLGPQHF. DNA of the CDR3: TGTGCCACCAGCAGAGATTCGGGTTTGGGGCCCCAGCATTTT.

This chain connects TRBV12-3 or TRBV12-4 to TRBJ2-7; 7 positions match TRBD1. The CDR3 is made up of 13 amino acids. After removal of 6 bases from V and 6 bases from J, the junction contained 8 bases not matched to a gene. CDR3 protein: CASSLDRAGEQYF. CDR3 in DNA: TGTGCCAGCAGCCTCGACAGGGCTGGCGAGCAGTACTTC.